One and the same sample provided the 28 T cell receptor beta chains below, sequenced in a study of T cell responses to AZD1222 COVID-19 vaccine. Some clones are missing from TCRdb's copy, which holds only in-frame ones; the method was immunoSEQ multiplex PCR. This sample has 130,000 to 150,000 clones; around nine tenths occur once, and the top ten carry 5.5% to 6.5%. Sequences were derived from peripheral blood, sampled on day 0 of AZD1222 vaccination. Source of these receptors: an adult in good health.

The rearrangement uses TRBV7-2 and TRBJ1-2, with TRBD1 identical over 11 bases. J gave up 4 bases and V 5 bases, and 6 bases lay outside the gene matches. Germline loops: CDR1 SGHTA, CDR2 FQGNSA. This CDR3 has 15 amino acids. This CDR3 is CASSPGQGAVYGYTF. CDR3 bases: TGTGCCAGCAGCCCAGGACAGGGGGCTGTCTATGGCTACACCTTC.

The genes are TRBV7-2 and TRBJ2-7; 9 nucleotides agree with TRBD1. The trim removed 7 bases at V and 4 bases at J, leaving 8 bases unmatched. The CDR3 consists of 14 residues. Germline lookup yields CDR1 SGHTA and CDR2 FQGNSA. The CDR3: CASTLDRGAYEQYF. The CDR3 bases are TGTGCCAGCACCCTGGACAGGGGAGCGTACGAGCAGTACTTC.

This rearrangement joins TRBV15 to TRBJ2-1, with TRBD2 matching 8 bases. The CDR3 consists of 15 residues. Losses at the gene ends were 5 bases for V and 10 bases for J; bases not matched to a gene: 13. Germline V gene data show CDR1 as LNHNV and CDR2 as YYDKDF (reference sequence). For the CDR3, the DNA is TGTGCCACCAGCGATAGAGGTAGCGGGATTGACGAGCAGTTCTTC. The encoded protein is CATSDRGSGIDEQFF. The full variable domain, with the rest looked up from reference TRBV15 and TRBJ2-1, is DAMVIQNPRYQVTQFGKPVTLSCSQTLNHNVMYWYQQKSSQAPKLLFHYYDKDFNNEADTPDNFQSRRPNTSFCFLDIRSPGLGDTAMYLCATSDRGSGIDEQFFGPGTRLTVL.

The J gene is TRBJ1-1, the V gene TRBV19; D perhaps matches TRBD1 (5 bases). Trimming removed 10 bases at V and 5 bases at J, with 14 bases between. The germline gives CDR1 LNHDA, CDR2 SQIVND (reference sequence). The CDR3 is 12 residues long. CDR3 region: CATEGWETEAFF. DNA for the CDR3: TGTGCCACTGAGGGGTGGGAGACTGAAGCTTTCTTT.

J is TRBJ2-5 and V is TRBV19; TRBD1 agrees at 7 bases. The CDR3 consists of 14 residues. Trimming at V came to 9 bases and at J to 3 bases, leaving 10 bases not matched to a gene. Looked up from germline, CDR1 is LNHDA and CDR2 is SQIVND (reference sequence). The CDR3 nucleotides read TGTGCCAGCGGTGTTAGGGGGCTAGAAGAGACCCAGTACTTC. This sequence encodes CASGVRGLEETQYF.

The genes are TRBV2 and TRBJ2-7, with D perhaps matching TRBD2 (5 bases). The CDR3 consists of 12 residues. CDR1 SNHLY and CDR2 FYNNEI come from the germline V gene. V was trimmed by 7 bases and J by 3 bases, leaving 10 bases between them. The chain's CDR3 is CASKGGYYEQYF. CDR3 nucleotide sequence: TGTGCCAGCAAGGGCGGGTACTACGAGCAGTACTTC.

This sequence joins TRBV6-5 and TRBJ1-1, with TRBD1 as a possible D gene (6 bases). V shed 2 bases and J shed 3 bases, with 10 bases lying between them. Germline CDR1 reads MNHEY; CDR2 reads SVGAGI. This CDR3 contains 14 residues. CDR3 bases: TGTGCCAGCAGTTACGGGGGCTCACACACTGAAGCTTTCTTT. Translated: CASSYGGSHTEAFF.

This clone has only a few counts. The chain has TRBV4-2 and TRBJ1-2; 7 bases line up with TRBD1. The CDR3 length is 16 residues. J was trimmed by 1 base and V by 0 bases; bases with no gene match: 5. Germline V gene data show CDR1 as LGHNA and CDR2 as YNFKEQ. The CDR3 region has the DNA TGTGCCAGCAGCCAAGATCCCGGGACAGTTAACTATGGCTACACCTTC. Its translation: CASSQDPGTVNYGYTF.

The CDR3 is CASSAPGTGANVLTF. CDR3 in DNA: TGTGCCAGCAGCGCCCCGGGGACTGGGGCCAACGTCCTGACTTTC. V is TRBV28 and J is TRBJ2-6; D might be TRBD2 (5 bases). This CDR3 has 15 amino acids. V was trimmed by 6 bases and J by 2 bases, leaving 11 bases between them. Germline V gives CDR1 MDHEN, CDR2 SYDVKM.

V usage is TRBV5-1 and J usage is TRBJ1-2; D gene unclear. CDR1 and CDR2 (germline): SGHRS, YFSETQ. V lost 3 bases, J lost 8 bases, and 17 bases lay in between. The CDR3 length is 14 residues. CDR3 region: CASSSTDSRAGYTF. The CDR3 bases are TGCGCCAGCAGCTCGACGGACTCTCGGGCCGGCTACACCTTC. Full variable domain (remainder filled in from reference TRBV5-1 and TRBJ1-2): KAGVTQTPRYLIKTRGQQVTLSCSPISGHRSVSWYQQTPGQGLQFLFEYFSETQRNKGNFPGRFSGRQFSNSRSEMNVSTLELGDSALYLCASSSTDSRAGYTFGSGTRLTVV.

The rearrangement joins TRBV30 to TRBJ1-5; D is uncertain. The CDR3 totals 14 residues. Germline-derived CDR1 and CDR2 are GTSNPN and SVGIG (reference sequence). V gave up 0 bases and J gave up 4 bases, with 10 bases separating them. The CDR3 DNA reads TGTGCCTGGAGTGTTTGGCGGAATAATCAGCCCCAGCATTTT. It codes for CAWSVWRNNQPQHF.

The gene calls are TRBV13 and TRBJ2-2; TRBD1 agrees at 9 bases. The CDR3 is 17 residues long. CDR1 is PRHDT, CDR2 FYEKMQ, per germline (reference sequence). V lost 4 bases to trimming and J lost 6 bases; unmatched junction nucleotides: 12. CDR3 amino acids: CASSSTSGTGIAGELFF. The CDR3, as DNA: TGTGCCAGCAGCTCAACCTCCGGGACAGGGATCGCCGGGGAGCTGTTTTTT.

This chain uses TRBV5-4 with TRBJ2-3; the match to TRBD2 covers 9 bases. Trimming at V came to 2 bases and at J to 5 bases, leaving 9 bases not matched to a gene. CDR1 and CDR2 from the germline V gene are SGHNT and YYREEE (reference sequence). The CDR3 length is 16 residues. The CDR3 DNA is TGTGCCAGCAGCTTCCAGGCGGGAGGGCCGCGAGATACGCAGTATTTT. It translates to CASSFQAGGPRDTQYF.

CDR3 loop: CASRSAGEKLFF. Here the CDR3 DNA reads TGTGCCAGCAGAAGTGCGGGTGAAAAACTGTTTTTT. The chain links TRBV28 to TRBJ1-4; no clear D gene. The germline CDR1 and CDR2 sequences are MDHEN and SYDVKM. With 6 bases removed from V and 7 bases from J, the gap between germline ends came to 9 bases. This CDR3 contains 12 residues.

The sample holds one count of this clone. This sequence joins TRBV5-4 and TRBJ1-3; D might be TRBD1 (6 bases). The V gene lost 1 base and the J gene lost 8 bases, with 10 bases spanning the gap. The CDR3 has 13 amino acids. The germline V gene has CDR1 SGHNT and CDR2 YYREEE (reference sequence). The CDR3 region has the DNA TGTGCCAGCAGCTTGAGCGGGGGCTACACCATATATTTT. It codes for CASSLSGGYTIYF.

J is TRBJ1-5 and V is TRBV4-3; D remains unclear. V lost 0 bases, J lost 0 bases, and 12 bases lay in between. In germline, CDR1 is LGHNA, CDR2 YSLEER. The CDR3 runs 17 residues. CDR3 region: CASSQDDQRYSNQPQHF. CDR3 coding DNA: TGCGCCAGCAGCCAAGATGATCAACGGTATAGCAATCAGCCCCAGCATTTT.

This clone came up a few times. The rearrangement uses TRBV23-1 and TRBJ1-5; D gene unclear. TRBV23-1 is marked as an open reading frame, function uncertain. Trimming left V 2 bases short and J 7 bases short, with 24 bases between. The CDR3 runs to 18 residues. The CDR3: CASSQRDRSSGEGQPQHF. CDR3 DNA sequence: TGCGCCAGCAGTCAAAGAGATAGGTCTTCGGGCGAGGGCCAGCCCCAGCATTTT.

The chain recombines TRBV6-5 with TRBJ2-4; D is perhaps TRBD2 (6 bases). CDR3 length equals 13 residues. Germline V CDR1 and CDR2: MNHEY, SVGAGI. V was cut by 8 bases and J by 1 base, with 9 bases left in between. The CDR3, as DNA: TGTGCCAGCCGGGGGACGGCCAAAAACATTCAGTACTTC. It specifies CASRGTAKNIQYF.

The chain has TRBV28 and TRBJ2-7, with a weak D call TRBD2 (6 bases). CDR1 and CDR2 (germline): MDHEN, SYDVKM. Trimming left V 5 bases short and J 2 bases short, with 13 bases between. The CDR3 is 14 residues long. The CDR3 sequence is CASSARDQTYEQYF. CDR3 bases: TGTGCCAGCAGTGCGCGGGACCAGACCTACGAGCAGTACTTC. The full variable domain, its missing parts supplied by reference TRBV28 and TRBJ2-7, is DVKVTQSSRYLVKRTGEKVFLECVQDMDHENMFWYRQDPGLGLRLIYFSYDVKMKEKGDIPEGYSVSREKKERFSLILESASTNQTSMYLCASSARDQTYEQYFGPGTRLTVT.

V usage is TRBV6-5 and J usage is TRBJ1-4; D is possibly TRBD1 (5 bases). V was shortened by 6 bases and J by 5 bases, with 13 bases between the two germline ends. The CDR3 totals 14 residues. Germline CDR1 reads MNHEY; CDR2 reads SVGAGI. CDR3 loop: CASSDSHRNEKLFF. The CDR3 bases are TGTGCCAGCAGCGACAGCCATCGGAATGAAAAACTGTTTTTT.

The chain carries TRBV10-3 and TRBJ1-1; 8 bases map to TRBD1. CDR1 and CDR2 (germline): ENHRY, SYGVKD. V lost 10 bases, J lost 11 bases, and 18 bases stayed unmatched. This CDR3 comprises 14 residues. In nucleotides, the CDR3 is TGTGCCAGCCGCCCCACACAGGGGGACGTGGATGCTTTCTTT. This codes for CASRPTQGDVDAFF.

The CDR3 region has the DNA TGTGCCAGCAGTATAGGGCGGGAGGGCATCAATGAGCAGTTCTTC. It yields the protein CASSIGREGINEQFF. The V and J genes are TRBV28 and TRBJ2-1; 9 bases agree with TRBD2. This CDR3 spans 15 amino acids. Germline CDR1 and CDR2: MDHEN and SYDVKM. Trimming cost V 5 bases and J 6 bases; bases outside gene matches: 8. Using reference TRBV28 and TRBJ2-1 for the parts outside the CDR3, the full variable domain is DVKVTQSSRYLVKRTGEKVFLECVQDMDHENMFWYRQDPGLGLRLIYFSYDVKMKEKGDIPEGYSVSREKKERFSLILESASTNQTSMYLCASSIGREGINEQFFGPGTRLTVL.

V gene TRBV6-5 combines with J gene TRBJ2-7, with D uncertain. The CDR3 length is 14 residues. Trimming cost V 7 bases and J 2 bases, with 15 bases left between them. Germline loops: CDR1 MNHEY, CDR2 SVGAGI. CDR3 DNA: TGTGCCAGCACCCCGAGGCAGCCCGCCTACGAGCAGTACTTC. Protein: CASTPRQPAYEQYF.

The V call is TRBV5-4, the J call TRBJ1-2; D is perhaps TRBD1 (5 bases). V dropped 0 bases and J dropped 1 base, with 13 bases sitting between them. The CDR3 runs 16 residues. CDR1 and CDR2 (germline): SGHNT, YYREEE (reference sequence). The CDR3 region has the DNA TGTGCCAGCAGCTTGGGGGGCGGCGGAATTAACTATGGCTACACCTTC. It specifies CASSLGGGGINYGYTF. The whole variable domain, remainder taken from reference TRBV5-4 and TRBJ1-2, is ETGVTQSPTHLIKTRGQQVTLRCSSQSGHNTVSWYQQALGQGPQFIFQYYREEENGRGNFPPRFSGLQFPNYSSELNVNALELDDSALYLCASSLGGGGINYGYTFGSGTRLTVV.

The chain couples TRBV7-9 to TRBJ1-2; maybe TRBD1 (6 bases). Looked up from germline, CDR1 is SEHNR and CDR2 is FQNEAQ (reference sequence). Deletions cut 1 base from V and 4 bases from J, with 13 bases between. This CDR3 spans 15 amino acids. CDR3 sequence: CASSLEQGYLYGYTF. The DNA of the CDR3 is TGTGCCAGCAGCTTAGAACAGGGTTACCTCTATGGCTACACCTTC.

This clone was seen more than once but under ten times. The J gene is TRBJ2-7, the V gene TRBV19; 7 bases are shared with TRBD1. The V gene's germline CDR1 is LNHDA and CDR2 SQIVND (reference sequence). The CDR3 spans 12 residues. Germline trimming cut 6 bases from V and 8 bases from J; bases unmatched to any gene: 7. DNA of the CDR3: TGTGCCAGTAGCTCCATAGGGGGCCAGCAGTACTTC. Its protein is CASSSIGGQQYF.

The rearrangement links TRBV27 to TRBJ1-2; no firm D call. The V end lost 5 bases, the J end lost 5 bases, and 18 bases lay between the germline ends. From germline, CDR1 is MNHEY and CDR2 SMNVEV (reference sequence). The length of the CDR3 is 15 residues. CDR3 sequence: CASSPWRGVLYGYTF. The CDR3 DNA reads as TGTGCCAGCAGTCCCTGGCGGGGAGTCCTTTATGGCTACACCTTC.

This clone was observed a few times. The chain employs TRBV27 and TRBJ2-2; D unclear. The CDR3 is 13 amino acids. Between the trimmed V and J ends, which lost 2 bases and 4 bases, there was a span of 5 bases. Germline CDR1 and CDR2: MNHEY and SMNVEV (reference sequence). CDR3 coding DNA: TGTGCCAGCAGTTTAGGGATCACCGGGGAGCTGTTTTTT. Translated: CASSLGITGELFF.